Listed below are T cell receptor beta chains from one sample, sequenced in a study of CD8+ T cells in alopecia areata. Only in-frame clones appear in the TCRdb table, and some are missing; sequencing was by immunoSEQ multiplex PCR. The sample contains around 150,000 clones, around 60% of which appear only once. The specimen comprised CD4+ T cells sorted from blood, sampled at week 24, from a patient treated with tofacitinib. These receptors all stem from a human donor with alopecia areata. The CDR3 runs from the conserved cysteine through the conserved F or W. Fields, in order: V gene, J gene, D gene, clone size, CDR3 DNA, CDR3 protein. A D gene is named only where the DNA matches it firmly. Clone size, where shown, is once, few, many, or a class for clones that have expanded.

V: TRBV7-9
J: TRBJ1-2
D: NA
size: few
DNA: TGTGCCAGCAGCACCAGTGGGGTGAACTATGGCTACACCTTC
CDR3: CASSTSGVNYGYTF

V: TRBV29-1
J: TRBJ1-2
D: TRBD1
size: NA
DNA: TGCAGCGTTGCAGGGAGGGGGCATGGCTACACCTTC
CDR3: CSVAGRGHGYTF

V: TRBV25-1
J: TRBJ2-6
D: NA
size: NA
DNA: TGTGCCAGCAGTGAGTCAGGGGGGCTCTCTGGGGCCAACGTCCTGACTTTC
CDR3: CASSESGGLSGANVLTF

V: TRBV29-1
J: TRBJ1-1
D: NA
size: few
DNA: TGCAGCGTGTCCGAGGGAGGGTTCGCTGAAGCTTTCTTT
CDR3: CSVSEGGFAEAFF

V: TRBV25-1
J: TRBJ1-2
D: NA
size: NA
DNA: TGTGCCAGCGAAGGGGCGGTTGGCTACACCTTC
CDR3: CASEGAVGYTF

V: TRBV2
J: TRBJ2-5
D: NA
size: NA
DNA: TGTGCCAGCAGAGCAGGTCGAGGGGTAGATCAAGAGACCCAGTACTTC
CDR3: CASRAGRGVDQETQYF

V: TRBV30
J: TRBJ2-1
D: TRBD2
size: NA
DNA: TGTGCCTGGAGTGGGACTAGCGGGTTTAGTGAGCAGTTCTTC
CDR3: CAWSGTSGFSEQFF

V: TRBV7-2
J: TRBJ2-7
D: NA
size: NA
DNA: TGTGCCAGCAGCTTGGTACGTACCGAGCAGTACTTC
CDR3: CASSLVRTEQYF

V: TRBV29-1
J: TRBJ2-5
D: NA
size: few
DNA: TGCAGCGTTGAAGGCATGTACCAAGAGACCCAGTACTTC
CDR3: CSVEGMYQETQYF

V: TRBV6-5
J: TRBJ1-5
D: NA
size: once
DNA: TGTGCCAGCAGTTACGGGGCCAATCAGCCCCAGCATTTT
CDR3: CASSYGANQPQHF

V: TRBV15
J: TRBJ2-7
D: TRBD1
size: once
DNA: TGTGCCACCAGCAGAGATTCTACAGGGGTTGGCTACGAGCAGTACTTC
CDR3: CATSRDSTGVGYEQYF